This T cell receptor (beta chain) was captured by sequencing in a study of control samples from healthy donors and cancer patients. The CDR3 covers 14 residues. Germline assignment: CDR1 MNHNS and CDR2 SASEGT. V lost 2 bases, J lost 6 bases, and 11 bases lay in between. Method: immunoSEQ multiplex PCR; TCRdb's copy keeps in-frame clones and lacks some. The table lists 150,000 to 200,000 clones, around nine tenths of them singletons. The V gene is TRBV6-1, the J gene TRBJ1-5; possible D gene TRBD1, 6 bases. The source material was blood. The source is a man between 18 and 29 years old in good health. Here the CDR3 DNA reads TGTGCCAGCAGTGAAAGGGGGGAGGCTCAGCCCCAGCATTTT. Amino acid sequence: CASSERGEAQPQHF.